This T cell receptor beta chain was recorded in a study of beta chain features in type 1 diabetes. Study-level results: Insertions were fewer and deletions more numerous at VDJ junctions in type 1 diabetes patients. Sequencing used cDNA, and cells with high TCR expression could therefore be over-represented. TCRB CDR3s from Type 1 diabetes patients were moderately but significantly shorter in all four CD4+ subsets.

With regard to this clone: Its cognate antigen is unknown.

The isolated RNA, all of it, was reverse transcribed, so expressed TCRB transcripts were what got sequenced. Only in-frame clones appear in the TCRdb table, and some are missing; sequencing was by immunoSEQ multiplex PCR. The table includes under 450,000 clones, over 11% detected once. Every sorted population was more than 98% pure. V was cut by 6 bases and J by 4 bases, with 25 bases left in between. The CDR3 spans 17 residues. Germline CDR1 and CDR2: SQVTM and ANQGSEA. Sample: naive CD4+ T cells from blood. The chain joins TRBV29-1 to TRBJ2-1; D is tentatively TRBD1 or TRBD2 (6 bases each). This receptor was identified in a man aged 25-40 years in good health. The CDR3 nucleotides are TGCAGCGTGCCCGGGGGCCCAACCGGGACACGATACAATGAGCAGTTCTTC. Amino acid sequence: CSVPGGPTGTRYNEQFF.